These 5 T cell receptor beta chains were all obtained from the same sample, sequenced in a study of vaccination and CD4 T cells after COVID-19. The Oncomine TCR Beta short-read assay was applied to DNA of cultured CD4+ T cells. TCRdb recomputed calls from the PCR reads with MiXCR, one row per CDR3 protein. Among about 3,900 distinct CDR3 sequences listed, 15% to 20% were seen once. This sample's treatment: roughly 10-day PBMC culture with coronavirus spike peptide pools or control peptides (ViraFEST assay). These receptors' targets are unknown. The sequenced sample consisted of CD4+ T cells from blood, cultured in vitro. The receptors originated from a human donor who had recovered from COVID-19.

V gene TRBV10-3 combines with J gene TRBJ2-1, with 10 bases that match TRBD2. The trim removed 3 bases at V and 3 bases at J, leaving 8 bases unmatched. CDR1 is ENHRY, CDR2 SYGVKD, per germline. This CDR3 has 17 residues. The CDR3 is CAISEFPAGGIYNEQFF. CDR3 DNA sequence: TGTGCCATCAGTGAATTTCCAGCGGGGGGGATCTACAATGAGCAGTTCTTC.

The gene calls are TRBV3-1 and TRBJ2-7, with D possibly TRBD1 on 6 matching bases. Germline-derived CDR1 and CDR2 are LGHDT and YNNKEL (reference sequence). Between the trimmed V and J ends, which lost 4 bases and 3 bases, there was a span of 13 bases. This CDR3 region has 14 residues. The CDR3 loop reads CASSRQQGNYEQYF. CDR3 nucleotide sequence: TGTGCCAGCAGCCGACAACAGGGAAACTACGAGCAGTACTTC.

The chain has TRBV2 and TRBJ2-1; D call uncertain. V was shortened by 2 bases and J by 7 bases, with 9 bases between the two germline ends. The germline V gene encodes CDR1 SNHLY and CDR2 FYNNEI. There are 13 residues in the CDR3. The CDR3 spells CASSERPANEQFF. For the CDR3, the DNA is TGTGCCAGCAGTGAAAGGCCGGCGAATGAGCAGTTCTTC.

The chain employs TRBV5-1 and TRBJ2-3; 7 nucleotides agree with TRBD1. The CDR3 is 14 residues long. Trimming removed 0 bases from V and 4 bases from J; junction bases left unmatched: 2. Germline V gene lookup returns CDR1 SGHRS and CDR2 YFSETQ. CDR3 nucleotides: TGCGCCAGCAGCTTGGGAGACAGGGCAGATACGCAGTATTTT. Translating it yields CASSLGDRADTQYF.

About this clonotype: A much larger clone sits a single nucleotide away, making a read error possible. V gene TRBV7-9 combines with J gene TRBJ2-5, with D maybe TRBD2 (6 bases). This CDR3 region has 16 residues. Germline loops: CDR1 SEHNR, CDR2 FQNEAQ (reference sequence). This CDR3 is CASSFGDGGMKEAQYF. DNA of the CDR3: TGTGCCAGCAGCTTTGGAGATGGGGGGATGAAAGAGGCCCAGTACTTC.